The next 22 T cell receptor beta chains were all read from a single sample in a study of long-term antiretroviral therapy in people with HIV. Sequencing relied on immunoSEQ assay v3.0, run at survey level. Using immunoSEQ multiplex PCR, the repertoire was profiled, and TCRdb retains in-frame clones only, with some absent. Of roughly 17,000 clones listed, approximately 81% are singletons. The sequencing here drew on unsorted PBMCs, taken 0.3 years before starting antiretroviral therapy. Receptors originate from a man aged 50 or older with HIV.

This clone rates as medium-sized. CDR3 in amino acids: CASSLEGEYTEAFF. The CDR3 DNA reads TGTGCCAGCAGTTTAGAGGGGGAGTACACTGAAGCTTTCTTT. This rearrangement joins TRBV28 to TRBJ1-1; tentative D call: TRBD1 (6 bases). Germline CDR1 MDHEN, CDR2 SYDVKM. The CDR3 length is 14 residues. V lost 2 bases and J lost 3, with 10 bases in between.

J is TRBJ2-2 and V is TRBV7-2, with a possible D match to TRBD2 (5 bases). CDR1 is SGHTA, CDR2 FQGNSA, per germline. V lost 5 bases and J 1 base, leaving 14 bases between the germline ends. This CDR3 spans 16 amino acids. CDR3 in DNA: TGTGCCAGCAGCCCCCCAAAAGGGAGGAACACCGGGGAGCTGTTTTTT. Amino acid sequence: CASSPPKGRNTGELFF.

The chain uses TRBV15 and TRBJ1-4, with 9 bases aligning to TRBD1. The CDR3 extends over 16 amino acids. CDR1 LNHNV and CDR2 YYDKDF come from the germline V gene (reference sequence). The V segment lost 1 base and the J segment 7 bases; nucleotides outside the gene matches: 7. In DNA, the CDR3 is TGTGCCACCAGCAGAGGGGGACAGGGAAGGAGTGAAAAACTGTTTTTT. Its translation is CATSRGGQGRSEKLFF.

The chain has TRBV6-5 and TRBJ2-7; 8 nucleotides line up with TRBD1. The CDR3 extends over 16 amino acids. Germline V gene lookup returns CDR1 MNHEY and CDR2 SVGAGI. V gave up 2 bases and J gave up 2 bases; unmatched junction bases: 8. CDR3 region: CASSYRRVTGAYEQYF. DNA for the CDR3: TGTGCCAGCAGTTACCGCCGGGTGACAGGGGCCTACGAGCAGTACTTC.

This sequence joins TRBV5-1 and TRBJ1-1; D is ambiguous. V was trimmed by 0 bases and J by 1 base, leaving 7 bases between them. The CDR3 runs 14 residues. Germline V lookup: CDR1 SGHRS, CDR2 YFSETQ. This CDR3 is CASSLVWRNTEAFF. CDR3 sequence (DNA): TGCGCCAGCAGCTTGGTTTGGCGGAACACTGAAGCTTTCTTT. Full variable domain (remainder filled in from reference TRBV5-1 and TRBJ1-1): KAGVTQTPRYLIKTRGQQVTLSCSPISGHRSVSWYQQTPGQGLQFLFEYFSETQRNKGNFPGRFSGRQFSNSRSEMNVSTLELGDSALYLCASSLVWRNTEAFFGQGTRLTVV.

This clone was counted a few times. The V and J genes are TRBV11-1 and TRBJ2-7; 7 bases are shared with TRBD1. Germline V gene sequence: CDR1 SGHAT, CDR2 FQDESV (reference sequence). The CDR3 spans 17 residues. Trimming took 4 bases from V and 3 from J; bases not matched to a gene: 15. The CDR3 reads CASSSRKGDRPYYEQYF. For the CDR3, the DNA is TGTGCCAGCAGCTCAAGAAAAGGGGACAGACCATACTACGAGCAGTACTTC.

This chain joins TRBV6-1 and TRBJ2-1; weak D call: TRBD2 (6 bases). Trimming took off 1 base at V and 4 bases at J, with 14 bases between the two ends. Germline V lookup: CDR1 MNHNS, CDR2 SASEGT. The CDR3 loop spans 16 amino acids. The CDR3 protein is CASSEGWEAKYNEQFF. The CDR3 DNA follows: TGTGCCAGCAGTGAAGGGTGGGAGGCGAAGTACAATGAGCAGTTCTTC.

The rearrangement joins TRBV4-3 to TRBJ2-6; D is unresolved. V was pared by 0 bases and J by 1 base, with 7 bases between. The CDR3 consists of 16 residues. CDR1 and CDR2 (germline): LGHNA, YSLEER. The CDR3 loop reads CASSQDGTSGANVLTF. The CDR3, as DNA: TGCGCCAGCAGCCAAGATGGCACTTCTGGGGCCAACGTCCTGACTTTC.

The chain carries TRBV7-9 and TRBJ2-2; D remains ambiguous. The CDR3 runs to 13 residues. The V and J ends lost 2 bases and 4 bases respectively, with 5 bases between them. The germline gives CDR1 SEHNR, CDR2 FQNEAQ (reference sequence). The chain's CDR3 is CASSLMSTGELFF. For the CDR3, the DNA is TGTGCCAGCAGCTTAATGAGCACCGGGGAGCTGTTTTTT.

This clone was detected once. This chain joins TRBV28 and TRBJ1-2, with D perhaps matching TRBD1 (5 bases). Trimming took off 5 bases at V and 5 bases at J, with 15 bases between the two ends. The CDR3 covers 14 residues. Looked up from germline, CDR1 is MDHEN and CDR2 is SYDVKM. Here the CDR3 DNA reads TGTGCCAGCAGTCCCCTAGGGACGGATTATGGCTACACCTTC. It yields the protein CASSPLGTDYGYTF.

The J gene is TRBJ2-5, the V gene TRBV6-6; D unclear. The CDR3 loop spans 12 amino acids. The germline gives CDR1 MNHNY, CDR2 SVGAGI (reference sequence). V was trimmed by 2 bases and J by 5 bases, leaving 6 bases between them. CDR3 nucleotide sequence: TGTGCCAGCAGTTACAAGGCGGAGACCCAGTACTTC. It specifies CASSYKAETQYF.

The chain carries TRBV6-5 and TRBJ2-7; perhaps TRBD1 as D (5 bases). Germline V lookup: CDR1 MNHEY, CDR2 SVGAGI. Trimming pared 2 bases from V and 4 bases from J, leaving 12 bases between. The CDR3 runs 14 residues. CDR3 bases: TGTGCCAGCAGTTACGTCGAAGGGGCTTACGAGCAGTACTTC. It is translated as CASSYVEGAYEQYF.

This clone was picked up a small number of times. V usage is TRBV6-1 and J usage is TRBJ1-3; tentative D call: TRBD1 (5 bases). CDR1 is MNHNS and CDR2 is SASEGT in the germline V gene. V shed 1 base and J shed 0 bases, with 7 bases lying between them. CDR3 size: 15 residues. CDR3 sequence reads: CASSEEDSSGNTIYF. The CDR3 DNA reads as TGTGCCAGCAGTGAAGAAGACAGCTCTGGAAACACCATATATTTT.

The chain joins TRBV9 to TRBJ1-1; D is ambiguous. The CDR3 length is 14 residues. V was pared by 2 bases and J by 0 bases, with 8 bases between. Looked up from germline, CDR1 is SGDLS and CDR2 is YYNGEE. The CDR3 protein is CASSVQALNTEAFF. The DNA for the CDR3 is TGTGCCAGCAGCGTGCAGGCCCTGAACACTGAAGCTTTCTTT.

The V gene is TRBV6-1, the J gene TRBJ2-5; 10 bases map to TRBD1. This CDR3 contains 14 residues. V shed 2 bases, J shed 5 bases, and the junction held 2 bases outside the gene matches. Germline V gene lookup returns CDR1 MNHNS and CDR2 SASEGT. CDR3 in DNA: TGTGCCAGCAGTGAACAGGGACAGGGGGAGACCCAGTACTTC. Translation gives CASSEQGQGETQYF.

This clone was observed a few times. The chain recombines TRBV19 with TRBJ2-2, with 10 bases that match TRBD1. In germline, CDR1 is LNHDA, CDR2 SQIVND (reference sequence). This CDR3 is built from 17 residues. Trimming took 6 bases from V and 1 from J; bases not matched to a gene: 8. The CDR3 sequence is CASSRRGTGENTGELFF. The CDR3 bases are TGTGCCAGTAGCCGTCGAGGGACAGGGGAGAACACCGGGGAGCTGTTTTTT.

The table lists this clone with a few counts. Other DNA sequences in the sample encode the same CDR3. The chain joins TRBV14 to TRBJ1-2; unclear D gene. The germline V gene has CDR1 SGHDN and CDR2 FVKESK. V shed 1 base and J shed 5 bases, with 2 bases lying between them. This CDR3 has 11 residues. CDR3 sequence (DNA): TGTGCCAGCAGCCAAGGGTATGGCTACACCTTC. Its translation is CASSQGYGYTF.

In this sample, this clone turned up once. The J gene is TRBJ2-5, the V gene TRBV4-1, with 7 positions matching TRBD1. Germline lookup yields CDR1 MGHRA and CDR2 YSYEKL. With 1 base clipped from V and 5 bases from J, the junction kept 7 bases outside the gene matches. The CDR3 contains 15 residues. Here the CDR3 reads CASSQGAGGGETQYF. CDR3 coding DNA: TGCGCCAGCAGCCAAGGCGCAGGGGGTGGTGAGACCCAGTACTTC.

The rearrangement uses TRBV6-5 and TRBJ2-7; 10 nucleotides align to TRBD1. The ends lost 5 bases at V and 3 bases at J; junction bases unmatched: 4. The germline CDR1 and CDR2 sequences are MNHEY and SVGAGI. The CDR3 runs 14 residues. The CDR3 coding sequence is TGTGCCAGCAGTCCGGGACAGGGGATCTACGAGCAGTACTTC. It encodes CASSPGQGIYEQYF.

The V call is TRBV5-1, the J call TRBJ2-3, with a weak D call TRBD2 (6 bases). V lost 3 bases to trimming and J lost 1 base, with 15 bases between them. This CDR3 is built from 16 residues. Per the germline V gene, CDR1 is SGHRS and CDR2 is YFSETQ. The CDR3 sequence: CASSWNPPGGTDTQYF. CDR3 nucleotides: TGCGCCAGCAGCTGGAACCCCCCGGGGGGCACAGATACGCAGTATTTT.

The chain is built from TRBV5-5 and TRBJ2-1; no reliable D call. This CDR3 is built from 16 residues. Germline CDR1 reads SGHKS; CDR2 reads YYEKEE (reference sequence). Between the trimmed V and J ends, which lost 4 bases and 2 bases, there was a span of 16 bases. The CDR3: CASSLRTGDTYNEQFF. The CDR3, as DNA: TGTGCCAGCAGCCTACGTACCGGAGATACCTACAATGAGCAGTTCTTC.

The chain is built from TRBV4-1 and TRBJ2-7; the D gene is possibly TRBD1 (7 bases). CDR3 length: 14 residues. Germline V gene lookup returns CDR1 MGHRA and CDR2 YSYEKL. V was cut by 0 bases and J by 2 bases, with 8 bases left in between. Written as DNA, the CDR3 is TGCGCCAGCAGCCAAGACAGGGGGGCCTACGAGCAGTACTTC. This sequence encodes CASSQDRGAYEQYF.